This passage covers 6 T cell receptor beta chains from one sample sequenced in a study of blood T cell repertoires in COVID-19. Produced via immunoSEQ multiplex PCR; TCRdb's table is partial and in-frame only. The data show some 340,000 clones, around four fifths seen once. The sample comprised peripheral blood. These receptors were taken from a man aged 25-45 years with active or convalescent COVID-19.

CDR3 loop: CASSFNADSGGEKLFF. As DNA, the CDR3 is TGCGCCAGCAGCTTTAACGCTGACAGCGGGGGTGAAAAACTGTTTTTT. This chain joins TRBV5-1 and TRBJ1-4; a possible D gene is TRBD1 (5 bases). V lost 2 bases and J 7 bases, leaving 18 bases between the germline ends. There are 16 residues in the CDR3. CDR1 SGHRS and CDR2 YFSETQ come from the germline V gene.

In nucleotides, the CDR3 is TGTGCCAGTAGTATCGTTGCTGGAAACACCATATATTTT. It yields the protein CASSIVAGNTIYF. The chain uses TRBV19 and TRBJ1-3; D is unresolved. The CDR3 sequence is 13 residues long. V lost 3 bases and J 2 bases, leaving 5 bases between the germline ends. Germline V gene data show CDR1 as LNHDA and CDR2 as SQIVND (reference sequence).

V is TRBV7-3 and J is TRBJ2-2; the D gene is possibly TRBD2 (6 bases). Germline V gene sequence: CDR1 SGHTA, CDR2 FQGTGA. Trimming shortened V by 0 bases and J by 3 bases, and 8 bases separated the two germline ends. The CDR3 extends over 15 amino acids. The CDR3 nucleotides read TGTGCCAGCAGCTTAACTGGGACTTACACCGGGGAGCTGTTTTTT. Translating it yields CASSLTGTYTGELFF.

V gene TRBV28 combines with J gene TRBJ1-1; TRBD1 might be the D (5 bases). This CDR3 is built from 15 residues. Trimming removed 1 base at V and 0 bases at J, with 9 bases between. Germline assignment: CDR1 MDHEN and CDR2 SYDVKM. The CDR3 nucleotides read TGTGCCAGCAGTTTATCCCCAGGGATGAACACTGAAGCTTTCTTT. It yields the protein CASSLSPGMNTEAFF.

This clone was recorded only once. V and J are TRBV7-6 and TRBJ2-3; 7 bases are a match to TRBD2. Germline values: CDR1 SGHVS, CDR2 FNYEAQ. The CDR3 sequence is 14 residues long. The J segment lost 6 bases and the V segment lost 6 bases, leaving 9 bases of the junction unmatched. The CDR3 nucleotides read TGTGCCAGCAGTTTCCGCGGGGGAACCGATACGCAGTATTTT. It specifies CASSFRGGTDTQYF.

The chain uses TRBV29-1 and TRBJ2-5, with 9 nucleotides matching TRBD2. Germline lookup yields CDR1 SQVTM and CDR2 ANQGSEA. This CDR3 is 14 amino acids long. With 7 bases clipped from V and 4 bases from J, the junction kept 10 bases outside the gene matches. CDR3 sequence: CSAGTSRRAETQYF. CDR3 nucleotide sequence: TGCAGCGCAGGGACTAGCAGGCGGGCAGAGACCCAGTACTTC. Looking up the rest from reference TRBV29-1 and TRBJ2-5 gives the full variable domain: SAVISQKPSRDICQRGTSLTIQCQVDSQVTMMFWYRQQPGQSLTLIATANQGSEATYESGFVIDKFPISRPNLTFSTLTVSNMSPEDSSIYLCSAGTSRRAETQYFGPGTRLLVL.